The 5 T cell receptor beta chains presented below share a single source sample, sequenced in a study of early T cells in non-severe SARS-CoV-2 infection (dated by TCRdb to about 2021). Library creation used 5' RACE. Sequencing instrument: NextSeq 500. TCRdb trimmed public reads at Q25 via fastp, called clones via MiXCR and kept in-frame beta chains. Entries are consolidated by CDR3 protein sequence, retaining the most common genes and DNA. This sample holds 70,000 or so distinct CDR3 sequences; about 9.4% were observed only once. The top ten hold 6% to 8.5% of the sample. Material: whole blood, obtained at baseline. Receptor source: an adult who was a healthcare worker with PCR-confirmed SARS-CoV-2 infection or an uninfected control (not recorded which).

This clonotype was found many times. The chain carries TRBV28 and TRBJ1-2, with D maybe TRBD1 (5 bases). The V gene lost 3 bases and the J gene lost 2 bases, with 7 bases spanning the gap. This CDR3 comprises 13 residues. Per the germline V gene, CDR1 is MDHEN and CDR2 is SYDVKM. CDR3 in amino acids: CASSLDTNYGYTF. CDR3 DNA: TGTGCCAGCAGTTTGGACACGAACTATGGCTACACCTTC.

The gene calls are TRBV6-2 or TRBV6-3 and TRBJ2-3; D is possibly TRBD1 (5 bases). V lost 8 bases, J lost 0 bases, and 15 bases lay in between. From germline, CDR1 is MNHEY and CDR2 SVGEGT. The CDR3 is 15 amino acids. As DNA, the CDR3 is TGTGCCAGCCGGTTACAGGTCACTAGCACAGATACGCAGTATTTT. It is translated as CASRLQVTSTDTQYF.

This chain uses TRBV6-2 or TRBV6-3 with TRBJ1-1; D unresolved. The germline V gene encodes CDR1 MNHEY and CDR2 SVGEGT. Trimming cost V 3 bases and J 5 bases, with 7 bases left between them. The CDR3 runs to 12 residues. The CDR3: CASSYLETEAFF. In DNA form, the CDR3 reads TGTGCCAGCAGTTATCTAGAGACTGAAGCTTTCTTT.

This clonotype was observed many times. The rearrangement joins TRBV5-1 to TRBJ2-7; D not resolved. CDR1 is SGHRS, CDR2 YFSETQ, per germline. Between the trimmed V and J ends, which lost 0 bases and 6 bases, there was a span of 10 bases. The CDR3 extends over 13 amino acids. CDR3 in DNA: TGCGCCAGCAGCTTGGGATCTTACAGCGAGCAGTACTTC. It translates to CASSLGSYSEQYF. Using reference TRBV5-1 and TRBJ2-7 for the parts outside the CDR3, the full variable domain is KAGVTQTPRYLIKTRGQQVTLSCSPISGHRSVSWYQQTPGQGLQFLFEYFSETQRNKGNFPGRFSGRQFSNSRSEMNVSTLELGDSALYLCASSLGSYSEQYFGPGTRLTVT.

The sample holds many counts of this clonotype. The rearrangement joins TRBV7-8 to TRBJ2-3, with D hard to call. The CDR3 loop spans 14 amino acids. Between the trimmed V and J ends, which lost 2 bases and 4 bases, there was a span of 10 bases. Germline assignment: CDR1 SGHVS and CDR2 FQNEAQ. Here the CDR3 reads CASSLPHGSDTQYF. The CDR3 DNA sequence: TGTGCCAGCAGCTTACCCCACGGATCAGATACGCAGTATTTT.